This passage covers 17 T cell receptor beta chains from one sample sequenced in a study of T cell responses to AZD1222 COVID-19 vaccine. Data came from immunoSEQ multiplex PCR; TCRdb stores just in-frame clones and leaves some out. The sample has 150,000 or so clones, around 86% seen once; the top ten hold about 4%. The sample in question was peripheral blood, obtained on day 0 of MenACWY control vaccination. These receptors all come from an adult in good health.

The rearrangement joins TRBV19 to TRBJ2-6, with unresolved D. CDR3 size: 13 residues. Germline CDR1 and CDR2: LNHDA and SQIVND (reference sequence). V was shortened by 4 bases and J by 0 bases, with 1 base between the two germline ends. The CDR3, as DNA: TGTGCCAGTAGTAACTCTGGGGCCAACGTCCTGACTTTC. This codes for CASSNSGANVLTF.

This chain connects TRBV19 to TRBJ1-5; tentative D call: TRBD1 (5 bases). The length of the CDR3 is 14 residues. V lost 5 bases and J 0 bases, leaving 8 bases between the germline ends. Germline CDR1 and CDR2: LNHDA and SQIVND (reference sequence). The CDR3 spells CASSVTASNQPQHF. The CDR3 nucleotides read TGTGCCAGTAGTGTGACAGCTAGCAATCAGCCCCAGCATTTT. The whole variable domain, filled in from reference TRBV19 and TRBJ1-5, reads DGGITQSPKYLFRKEGQNVTLSCEQNLNHDAMYWYRQDPGQGLRLIYYSQIVNDFQKGDIAEGYSVSREKKESFPLTVTSAQKNPTAFYLCASSVTASNQPQHFGDGTRLSIL.

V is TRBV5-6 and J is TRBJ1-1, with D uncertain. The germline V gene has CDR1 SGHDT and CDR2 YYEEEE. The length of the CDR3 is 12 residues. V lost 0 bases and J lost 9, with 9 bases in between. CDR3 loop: CASSLGGRQAFF. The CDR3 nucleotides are TGTGCCAGCAGCTTGGGAGGACGGCAAGCTTTCTTT.

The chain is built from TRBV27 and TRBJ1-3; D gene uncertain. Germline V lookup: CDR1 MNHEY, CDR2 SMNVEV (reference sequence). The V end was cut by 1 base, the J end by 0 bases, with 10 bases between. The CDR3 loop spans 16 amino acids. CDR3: CASSLFAPDSGNTIYF. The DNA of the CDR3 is TGTGCCAGCAGTTTATTCGCCCCCGACTCTGGAAACACCATATATTTT.

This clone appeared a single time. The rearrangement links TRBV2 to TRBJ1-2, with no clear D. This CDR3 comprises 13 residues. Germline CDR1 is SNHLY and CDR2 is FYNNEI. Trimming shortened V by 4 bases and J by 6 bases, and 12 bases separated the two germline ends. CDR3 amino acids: CASSGPVGHGYTF. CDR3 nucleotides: TGTGCCAGCAGTGGCCCAGTTGGTCATGGCTACACCTTC.

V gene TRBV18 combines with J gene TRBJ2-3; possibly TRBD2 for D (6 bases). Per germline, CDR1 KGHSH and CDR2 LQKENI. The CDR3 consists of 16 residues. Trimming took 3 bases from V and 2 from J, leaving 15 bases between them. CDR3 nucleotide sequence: TGTGCCAGCTCACCGCTCATGGGGGGAGACACAGATACGCAGTATTTT. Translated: CASSPLMGGDTDTQYF.

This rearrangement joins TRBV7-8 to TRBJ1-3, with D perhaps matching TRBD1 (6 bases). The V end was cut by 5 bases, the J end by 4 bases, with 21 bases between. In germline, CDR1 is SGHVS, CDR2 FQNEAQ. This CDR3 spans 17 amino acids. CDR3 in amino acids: CASSPYRVPQGGNTIYF. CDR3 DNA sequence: TGTGCCAGCAGCCCCTACAGGGTCCCCCAAGGAGGAAACACCATATATTTT.

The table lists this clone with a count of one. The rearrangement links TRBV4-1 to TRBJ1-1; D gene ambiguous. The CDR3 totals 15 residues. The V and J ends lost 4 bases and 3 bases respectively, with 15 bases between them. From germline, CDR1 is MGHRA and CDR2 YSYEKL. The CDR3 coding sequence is TGCGCCAGCAGCCTGGCAGGCCGGAGGGACACTGAAGCTTTCTTT. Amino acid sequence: CASSLAGRRDTEAFF.

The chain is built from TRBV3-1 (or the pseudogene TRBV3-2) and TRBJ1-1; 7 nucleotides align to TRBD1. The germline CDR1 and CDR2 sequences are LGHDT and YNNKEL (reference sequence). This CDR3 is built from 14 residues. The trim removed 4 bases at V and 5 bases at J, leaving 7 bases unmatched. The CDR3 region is CASSRQGVGTEAFF. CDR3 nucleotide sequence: TGTGCCAGCAGCCGACAGGGCGTAGGAACTGAAGCTTTCTTT.

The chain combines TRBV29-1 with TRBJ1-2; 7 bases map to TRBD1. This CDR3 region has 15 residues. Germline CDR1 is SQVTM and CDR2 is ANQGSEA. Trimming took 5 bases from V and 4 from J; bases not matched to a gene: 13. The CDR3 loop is CSVSTGSGVGYGYTF. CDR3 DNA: TGCAGCGTTTCGACAGGGTCGGGAGTCGGCTATGGCTACACCTTC.

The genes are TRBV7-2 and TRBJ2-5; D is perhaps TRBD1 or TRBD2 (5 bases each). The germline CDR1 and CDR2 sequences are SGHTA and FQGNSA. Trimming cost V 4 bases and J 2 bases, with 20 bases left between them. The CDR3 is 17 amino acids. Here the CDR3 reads CASSSPLGVGFQETQYF. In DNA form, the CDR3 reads TGTGCCAGCAGCTCACCCTTGGGGGTAGGGTTTCAAGAGACCCAGTACTTC.

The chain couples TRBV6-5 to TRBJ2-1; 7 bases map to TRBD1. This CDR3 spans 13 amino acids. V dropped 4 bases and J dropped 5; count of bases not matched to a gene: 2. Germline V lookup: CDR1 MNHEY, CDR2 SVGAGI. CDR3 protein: CASSLTGNNEQFF. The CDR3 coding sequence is TGTGCCAGCAGTTTGACAGGGAACAATGAGCAGTTCTTC.

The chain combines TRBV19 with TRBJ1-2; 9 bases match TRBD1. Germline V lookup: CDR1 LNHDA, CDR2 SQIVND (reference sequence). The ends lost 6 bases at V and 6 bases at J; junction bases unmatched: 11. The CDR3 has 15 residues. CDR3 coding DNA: TGTGCCAGTAGGAAACCGGGACAGGGCTTTAATGGCTACACCTTC. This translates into CASRKPGQGFNGYTF.

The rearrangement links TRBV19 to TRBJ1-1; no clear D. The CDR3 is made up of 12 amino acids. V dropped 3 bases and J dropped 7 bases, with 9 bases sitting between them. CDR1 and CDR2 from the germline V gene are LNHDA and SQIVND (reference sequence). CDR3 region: CASSIPRGEAFF. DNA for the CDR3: TGTGCCAGTAGTATCCCGAGAGGTGAAGCTTTCTTT.

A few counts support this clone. This CDR3 is CASSRTGGAGNTIYF. CDR3 DNA: TGTGCCAGCAGTAGGACAGGGGGCGCCGGAAACACCATATATTTT. J is TRBJ1-3 and V is TRBV6-5, with 11 bases aligning to TRBD1. Germline V gives CDR1 MNHEY, CDR2 SVGAGI. This CDR3 is 15 amino acids long. V shed 5 bases, J shed 4 bases, and the junction held 4 bases outside the gene matches.

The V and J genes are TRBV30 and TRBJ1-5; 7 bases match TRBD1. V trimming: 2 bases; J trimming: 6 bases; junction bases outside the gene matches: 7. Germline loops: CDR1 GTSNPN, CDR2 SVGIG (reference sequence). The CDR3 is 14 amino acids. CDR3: CAWSLQGLGQPQHF. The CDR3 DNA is TGTGCCTGGAGTCTACAGGGGTTGGGTCAGCCCCAGCATTTT.

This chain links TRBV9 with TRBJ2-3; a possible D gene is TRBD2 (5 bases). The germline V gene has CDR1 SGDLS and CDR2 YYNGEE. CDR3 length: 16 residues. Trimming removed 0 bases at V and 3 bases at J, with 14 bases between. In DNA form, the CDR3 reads TGTGCCAGCAGCGTAGGGGTCCTACTAGAGACAGATACGCAGTATTTT. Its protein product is CASSVGVLLETDTQYF.